Presented here are 9 T cell receptor beta chains from one specimen sequenced in a study of shared clonotypes between healthy human individuals. The table came from immunoSEQ multiplex PCR; TCRdb's copy has only in-frame clones and leaves some out. The top ten clones hold roughly 0.42% of a sample with 1.5 million to 1.9 million clones, 95% to 99% of them seen once. Sequencing used naive CD4+ T cells sorted from blood. Described subset: CD45RA+ positively selected. Receptors were obtained from a man aged 30-40 years in good health.

The DNA for the CDR3 is TGCGCCAGCAGCGCCGACAGGGGGCCTGAAAAACTGTTTTTT. Translating it yields CASSADRGPEKLFF. V usage is TRBV4-1 and J usage is TRBJ1-4; 10 bases are a match to TRBD1. The ends lost 5 bases at V and 7 bases at J; junction bases unmatched: 4. The germline V gene has CDR1 MGHRA and CDR2 YSYEKL. The CDR3 totals 14 residues.

The V gene is TRBV11-3, the J gene TRBJ1-4; D is possibly TRBD1 (6 bases). Germline CDR1 SGHNT, CDR2 YENEEA. The CDR3 sequence is 17 residues long. V was clipped by 4 bases and J by 7 bases, with 22 bases between them. CDR3 bases: TGTGCCAGCAGCTGGGGGCAGGGACCTGCAACTGGTGAAAAACTGTTTTTT. Protein sequence: CASSWGQGPATGEKLFF.

In the case of this clone: This specimen includes other DNA sequences encoding the same CDR3. The chain is built from TRBV28 and TRBJ1-5; D unclear. In germline, CDR1 is MDHEN, CDR2 SYDVKM. CDR3 length: 12 amino acids. V was pared by 1 base and J by 6 bases, with 4 bases between. Here the CDR3 DNA reads TGTGCCAGCAGTTTATTCCTTCAGCCCCAGCATTTT. It encodes CASSLFLQPQHF.

The chain couples TRBV11-2 to TRBJ2-7; 7 nucleotides align to TRBD2. The CDR3 totals 15 residues. Trimming removed 4 bases from V and 4 bases from J; junction bases left unmatched: 10. Per the germline V gene, CDR1 is SGHAT and CDR2 is FQNNGV. The CDR3 DNA follows: TGTGCCAGCAGCTATAGTCCGAGCGGGATATACGAGCAGTACTTC. This gives the protein CASSYSPSGIYEQYF.

The chain employs TRBV14 and TRBJ1-1; D remains unclear. Germline assignment: CDR1 SGHDN and CDR2 FVKESK. The V end was cut by 3 bases, the J end by 7 bases, with 12 bases between. This CDR3 has 13 amino acids. The CDR3 sequence: CASSQYLLGEAFF. CDR3 DNA: TGTGCCAGCAGCCAGTACCTGCTGGGTGAAGCTTTCTTT. Full variable domain (outside the CDR3, taken from reference TRBV14 and TRBJ1-1): EAGVTQFPSHSVIEKGQTVTLRCDPISGHDNLYWYRRVMGKEIKFLLHFVKESKQDESGMPNNRFLAERTGGTYSTLKVQPAELEDSGVYFCASSQYLLGEAFFGQGTRLTVV.

A word on this clone: The same CDR3 arises from other DNA sequences in this sample as well. The CDR3 spells CASSLGGTSGYNEQFF. CDR3 nucleotides: TGTGCCAGCAGCTTGGGTGGGACTAGCGGTTACAATGAGCAGTTCTTC. The chain employs TRBV5-4 and TRBJ2-1; 11 bases are shared with TRBD2. CDR3 size: 16 residues. The germline V gene encodes CDR1 SGHNT and CDR2 YYREEE (reference sequence). Trimming at V came to 0 bases and at J to 4 bases, leaving 3 bases not matched to a gene.

The chain uses TRBV7-2 and TRBJ2-2; D call uncertain. This CDR3 has 12 residues. Looked up from germline, CDR1 is SGHTA and CDR2 is FQGNSA. V lost 5 bases and J 8 bases, leaving 9 bases between the germline ends. In nucleotides, the CDR3 is TGTGCCAGCAGCGTGCCTTCAGGGGAGCTGTTTTTT. Its translation is CASSVPSGELFF.

The gene calls are TRBV28 and TRBJ2-7; D may correspond to TRBD1 or TRBD2 (5 bases each). Per the germline V gene, CDR1 is MDHEN and CDR2 is SYDVKM. CDR3 length equals 15 residues. Trimming pared 2 bases from V and 5 bases from J, leaving 16 bases between. Written as DNA, the CDR3 is TGTGCCAGCAGTTTAAGTGGGGGTCTTCAAAACGAGCAGTACTTC. Its translation: CASSLSGGLQNEQYF.

A remark on this clone: Germline and junction disagree at one end, which may indicate a read error. J is TRBJ2-3 and V is TRBV6-5, with TRBD2 as a possible D gene (6 bases). The CDR3 runs 15 residues. Per the germline V gene, CDR1 is MNHEY and CDR2 is SVGAGI. The CDR3 DNA sequence: TGTGCCAGCAGTAACTCCCGGACTACATGGGATACGCAGTATTTT. This translates into CASSNSRTTWDTQYF.